This TCR beta chain was observed in a study of T cells in Graves' hyperthyroidism and ophthalmopathy. This clonotype was recorded at least ten times. TCR beta CDR3 regions were amplified from RNA. With the HTBI primer set, the TCR CDR3 went through a first round of RT-PCR. TCRdb used MiXCR to reprocess the multiplex PCR reads, holding one entry per CDR3 protein. The sample shows about 320,000 distinct CDR3 sequences, roughly 17% of them seen only once. Per the germline V gene, CDR1 is DFQATT and CDR2 is SNEGSKA (reference sequence). The CDR3 covers 16 residues. V was clipped by 0 bases and J by 0 bases; unmatched bases: 7.

The source of this sequence is a man aged 25-45 years with Graves' hyperthyroidism. V is TRBV20-1 and J is TRBJ2-7; 8 bases fit TRBD2. The specimen was blood. The CDR3 loop is CSARDTWSGSSYEQYF. The CDR3 DNA reads TGCAGTGCTAGAGATACATGGAGCGGGAGCTCCTACGAGCAGTACTTC.